Sequencing of this T cell receptor (beta chain) was carried out in a study of blood T cell repertoires in COVID-19. Study background: Sites in the United States, Italy and Spain provided acute and convalescent COVID-19 samples. T cells, B-cell-depleted T cells, or PBMCs supplied cDNA or gDNA.

Recruited during active infection, patients (from Seattle) were subsequently followed longitudinally. Trimming removed 5 bases at V and 0 bases at J, with 11 bases between. The CDR3 consists of 15 residues. Per the germline V gene, CDR1 is MDHEN and CDR2 is SYDVKM. In the original workflow: Reference gene primer amplification gave estimated nucleated cell counts. Repertoires were generated with immunoSEQ multiplex PCR, while TCRdb's copy carries only in-frame clones and drops some. V and J calls and clone size are as listed in that table; D and trimming were resolved from the DNA. Among approximately 340,000 clones listed, approximately 88% were seen once. This clone was picked up a small number of times.

The chain links TRBV28 to TRBJ2-1; D perhaps matches TRBD2 (6 bases). Material: peripheral blood. The clonotype was recovered from a young man with COVID-19, enrolled during active disease. CDR3 sequence reads: CASSPDGSSYNEQFF. The CDR3 DNA is TGTGCCAGCAGTCCCGACGGGAGCTCCTACAATGAGCAGTTCTTC. Supplemented by reference TRBV28 and TRBJ2-1, the full variable domain reads DVKVTQSSRYLVKRTGEKVFLECVQDMDHENMFWYRQDPGLGLRLIYFSYDVKMKEKGDIPEGYSVSREKKERFSLILESASTNQTSMYLCASSPDGSSYNEQFFGPGTRLTVL.